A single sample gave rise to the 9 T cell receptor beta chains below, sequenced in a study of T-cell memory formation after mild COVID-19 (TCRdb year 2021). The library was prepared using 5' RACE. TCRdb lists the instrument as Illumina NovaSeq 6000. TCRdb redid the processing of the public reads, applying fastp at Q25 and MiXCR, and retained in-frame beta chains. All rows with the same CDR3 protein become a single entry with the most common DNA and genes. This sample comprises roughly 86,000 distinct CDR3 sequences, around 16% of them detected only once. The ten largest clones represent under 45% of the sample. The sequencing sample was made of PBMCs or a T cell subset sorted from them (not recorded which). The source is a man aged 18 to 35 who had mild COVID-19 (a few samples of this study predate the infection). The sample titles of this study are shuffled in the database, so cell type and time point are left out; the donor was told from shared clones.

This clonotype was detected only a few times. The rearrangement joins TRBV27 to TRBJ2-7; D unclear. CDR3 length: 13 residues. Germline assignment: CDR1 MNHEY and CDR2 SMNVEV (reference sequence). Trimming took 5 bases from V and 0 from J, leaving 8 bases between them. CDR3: CASSPLSSYEQYF. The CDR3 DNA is TGTGCCAGCAGTCCCCTCAGCTCCTACGAGCAGTACTTC.

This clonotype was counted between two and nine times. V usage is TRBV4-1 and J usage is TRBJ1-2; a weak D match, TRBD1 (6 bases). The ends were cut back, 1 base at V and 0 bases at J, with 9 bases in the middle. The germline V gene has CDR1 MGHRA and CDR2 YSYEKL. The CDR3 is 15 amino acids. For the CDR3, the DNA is TGCGCCAGCAGCCAAGGGGGACACCCTAACTATGGCTACACCTTC. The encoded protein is CASSQGGHPNYGYTF.

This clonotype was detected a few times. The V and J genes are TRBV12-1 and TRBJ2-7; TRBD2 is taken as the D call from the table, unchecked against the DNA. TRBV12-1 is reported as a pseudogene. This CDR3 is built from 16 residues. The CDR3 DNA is TGTGCCAGCAGCGGGGGACTAGCGGGGGAACCTACGAGGCAGTACGTC. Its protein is CASSGGLAGEPTRQYV.

In DNA form, the CDR3 reads TGTGCCAGCAGTTACAGGGGACACCCCGAGCAGTACGTC. Translation: CASSYRGHPEQYV. The chain joins TRBV6-2 or TRBV6-3 to TRBJ2-7; TRBD1 is a possible D gene (6 bases). CDR3 length equals 13 residues. Germline V lookup: CDR1 MNHEY, CDR2 SVGEGT. The germline V and J ends were trimmed by 2 bases and 6 bases, with 11 bases remaining between them.

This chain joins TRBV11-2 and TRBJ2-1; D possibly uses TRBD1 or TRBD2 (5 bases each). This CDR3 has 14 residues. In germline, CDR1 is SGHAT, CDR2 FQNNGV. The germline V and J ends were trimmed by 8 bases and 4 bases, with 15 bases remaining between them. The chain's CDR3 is CASAPDGGYNEQFF. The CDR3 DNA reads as TGTGCCAGCGCTCCGGATGGGGGATACAATGAGCAGTTCTTC.

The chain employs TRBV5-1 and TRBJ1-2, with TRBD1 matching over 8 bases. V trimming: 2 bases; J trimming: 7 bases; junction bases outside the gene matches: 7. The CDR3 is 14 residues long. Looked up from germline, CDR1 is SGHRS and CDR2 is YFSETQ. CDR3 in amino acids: CASSLPGGEAGYTF. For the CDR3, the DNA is TGCGCCAGCAGCTTACCAGGGGGCGAAGCTGGCTACACCTTC.

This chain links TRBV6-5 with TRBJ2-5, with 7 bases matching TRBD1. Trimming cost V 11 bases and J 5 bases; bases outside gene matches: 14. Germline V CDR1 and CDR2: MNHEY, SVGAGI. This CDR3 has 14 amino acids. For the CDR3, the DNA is TGTGCCGCCGACCGACAGGGAAGAGGGGAGACCCAGTACTTC. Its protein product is CAADRQGRGETQYF.

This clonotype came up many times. The CDR3 sequence is CASSLFGLNSEGDEQFF. DNA for the CDR3: TGTGCCAGCAGCTTGTTCGGGCTTAATTCCGAAGGCGATGAGCAGTTCTTC. The V call is TRBV5-5, the J call TRBJ2-1; D is uncertain. Germline assignment: CDR1 SGHKS and CDR2 YYEKEE (reference sequence). The CDR3 is 17 residues long. V was shortened by 1 base and J by 8 bases, with 22 bases between the two germline ends.

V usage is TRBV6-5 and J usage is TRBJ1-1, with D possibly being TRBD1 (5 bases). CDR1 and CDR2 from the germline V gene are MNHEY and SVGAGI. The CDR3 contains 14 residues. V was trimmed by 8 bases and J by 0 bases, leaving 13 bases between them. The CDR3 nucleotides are TGTGCCAGCGGATTAGGGGCATTGAACACTGAAGCTTTCTTT. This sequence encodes CASGLGALNTEAFF.